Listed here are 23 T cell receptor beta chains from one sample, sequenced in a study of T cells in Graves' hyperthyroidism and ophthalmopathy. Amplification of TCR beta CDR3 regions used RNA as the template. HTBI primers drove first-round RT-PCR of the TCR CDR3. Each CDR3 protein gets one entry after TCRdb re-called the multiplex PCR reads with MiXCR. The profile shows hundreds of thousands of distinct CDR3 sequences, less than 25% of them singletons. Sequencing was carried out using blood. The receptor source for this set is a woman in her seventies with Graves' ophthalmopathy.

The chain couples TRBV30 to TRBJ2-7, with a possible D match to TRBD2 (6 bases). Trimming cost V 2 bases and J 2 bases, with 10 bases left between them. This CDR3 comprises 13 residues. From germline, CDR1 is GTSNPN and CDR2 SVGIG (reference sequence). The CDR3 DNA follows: TGTGCCTGGAGTACTGGGGGGACCTACGAGCAGTACTTC. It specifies CAWSTGGTYEQYF. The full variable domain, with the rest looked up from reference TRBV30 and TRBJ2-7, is SQTIHQWPATLVQPVGSPLSLECTVEGTSNPNLYWYRQAAGRGLQLLFYSVGIGQISSEVPQNLSASRPQDRQFILSSKKLLLSDSGFYLCAWSTGGTYEQYFGPGTRLTVT.

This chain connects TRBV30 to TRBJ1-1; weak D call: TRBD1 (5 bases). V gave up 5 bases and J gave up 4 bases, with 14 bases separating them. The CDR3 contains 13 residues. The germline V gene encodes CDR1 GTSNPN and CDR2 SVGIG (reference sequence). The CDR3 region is CAWGRGLSTEAFF. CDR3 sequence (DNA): TGTGCCTGGGGTCGGGGACTCAGCACTGAAGCTTTCTTT. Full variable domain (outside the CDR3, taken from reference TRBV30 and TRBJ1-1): SQTIHQWPATLVQPVGSPLSLECTVEGTSNPNLYWYRQAAGRGLQLLFYSVGIGQISSEVPQNLSASRPQDRQFILSSKKLLLSDSGFYLCAWGRGLSTEAFFGQGTRLTVV.

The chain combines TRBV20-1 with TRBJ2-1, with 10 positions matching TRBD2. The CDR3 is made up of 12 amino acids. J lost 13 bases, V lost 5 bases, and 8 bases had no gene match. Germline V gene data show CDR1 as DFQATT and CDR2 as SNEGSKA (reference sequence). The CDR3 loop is CSAQAGGFIQFF. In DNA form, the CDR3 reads TGCAGTGCTCAAGCGGGAGGGTTCATCCAGTTCTTC.

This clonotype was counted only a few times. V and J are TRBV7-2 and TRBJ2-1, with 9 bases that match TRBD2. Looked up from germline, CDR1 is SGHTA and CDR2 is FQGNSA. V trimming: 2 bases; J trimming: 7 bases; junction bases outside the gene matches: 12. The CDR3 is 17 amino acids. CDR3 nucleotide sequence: TGTGCCAGCAGCTTACGGGCGTTTGCGCGGGAGGGAAATGAGCAGTTCTTC. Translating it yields CASSLRAFAREGNEQFF. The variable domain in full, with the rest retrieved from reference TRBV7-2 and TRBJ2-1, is GAGVSQSPSNKVTEKGKDVELRCDPISGHTALYWYRQSLGQGLEFLIYFQGNSAPDKSGLPSDRFSAERTGGSVSTLTIQRTQQEDSAVYLCASSLRAFAREGNEQFFGPGTRLTVL.

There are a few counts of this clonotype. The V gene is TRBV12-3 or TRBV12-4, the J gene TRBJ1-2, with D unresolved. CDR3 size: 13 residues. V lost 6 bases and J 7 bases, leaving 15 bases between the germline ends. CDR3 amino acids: CASSPATVVGYTF. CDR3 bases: TGTGCCAGCAGCCCAGCCACCGTGGTTGGCTACACCTTC.

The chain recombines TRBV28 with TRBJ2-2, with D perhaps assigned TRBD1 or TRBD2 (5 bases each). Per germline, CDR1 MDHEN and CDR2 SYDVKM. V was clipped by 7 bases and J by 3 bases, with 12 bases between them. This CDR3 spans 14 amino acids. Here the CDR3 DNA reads TGTGCCAGCACGAGCGGACAACACACCGGGGAGCTGTTTTTT. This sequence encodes CASTSGQHTGELFF. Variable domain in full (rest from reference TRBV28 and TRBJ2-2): DVKVTQSSRYLVKRTGEKVFLECVQDMDHENMFWYRQDPGLGLRLIYFSYDVKMKEKGDIPEGYSVSREKKERFSLILESASTNQTSMYLCASTSGQHTGELFFGEGSRLTVL.

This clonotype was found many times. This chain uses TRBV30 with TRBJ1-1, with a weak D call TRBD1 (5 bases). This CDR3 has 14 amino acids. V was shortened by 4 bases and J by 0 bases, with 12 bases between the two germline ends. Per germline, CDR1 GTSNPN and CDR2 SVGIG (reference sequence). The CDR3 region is CAWTRGGLNTEAFF. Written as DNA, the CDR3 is TGTGCCTGGACGCGCGGGGGATTGAACACTGAAGCTTTCTTT.

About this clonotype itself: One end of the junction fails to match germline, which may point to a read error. CDR3 DNA sequence: TGTGCCAGCAGCCGCGGGACAGGGTTCACTAACTATGACTACACCTTC. It codes for CASSRGTGFTNYDYTF. The chain uses TRBV6-2 or TRBV6-3 and TRBJ1-2; 9 bases align to TRBD1. The germline V gene has CDR1 MNHEY and CDR2 SVGEGT. CDR3 length: 16 residues.

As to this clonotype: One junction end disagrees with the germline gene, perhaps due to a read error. CDR3 residues: CASSPSGGRGNELFF. For the CDR3, the DNA is TGCGCCAGCAGCCCCAGCGGGGGACGGGGGAATGAGCTGTTCTTC. The rearrangement uses TRBV4-1 and TRBJ2-1, with 8 bases identical to TRBD2. Germline assignment: CDR1 MGHRA and CDR2 YSYEKL. The CDR3 contains 15 residues.

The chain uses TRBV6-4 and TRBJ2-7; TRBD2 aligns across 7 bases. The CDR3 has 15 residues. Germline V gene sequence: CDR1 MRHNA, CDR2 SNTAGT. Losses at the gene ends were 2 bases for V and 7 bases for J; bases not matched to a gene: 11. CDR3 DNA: TGTGCCAGCAGTGACCTCCTAGCGGCCGTGGGAGAGCAGTACTTC. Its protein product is CASSDLLAAVGEQYF.

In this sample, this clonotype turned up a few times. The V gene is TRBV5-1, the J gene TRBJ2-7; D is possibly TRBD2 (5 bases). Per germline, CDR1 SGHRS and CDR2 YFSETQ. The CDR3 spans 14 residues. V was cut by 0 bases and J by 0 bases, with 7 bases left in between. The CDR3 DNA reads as TGCGCCAGCAGCTTGGAGGAGGCCTCCTACGAGCAGTACTTC. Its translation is CASSLEEASYEQYF.

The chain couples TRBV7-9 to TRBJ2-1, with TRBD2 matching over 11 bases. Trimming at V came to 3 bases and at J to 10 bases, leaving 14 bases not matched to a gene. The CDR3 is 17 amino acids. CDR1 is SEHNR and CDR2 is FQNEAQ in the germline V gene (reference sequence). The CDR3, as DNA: TGTGCCAGCAGCTTGCCCCTAGCGGGAGGATCCCCAGGGGAGCAGTTCTTC. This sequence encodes CASSLPLAGGSPGEQFF.

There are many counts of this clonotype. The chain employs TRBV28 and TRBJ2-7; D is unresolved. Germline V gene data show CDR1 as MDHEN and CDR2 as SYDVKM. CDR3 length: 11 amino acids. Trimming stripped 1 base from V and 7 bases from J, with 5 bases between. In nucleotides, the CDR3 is TGTGCCAGCAGTTTATTTTGGGAGCAGTACTTC. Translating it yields CASSLFWEQYF.

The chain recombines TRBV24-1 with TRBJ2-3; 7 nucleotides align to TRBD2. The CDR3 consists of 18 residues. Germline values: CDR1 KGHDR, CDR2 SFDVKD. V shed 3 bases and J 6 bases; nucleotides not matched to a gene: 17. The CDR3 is CATSDPLDGAGGSDTQYF. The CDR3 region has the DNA TGTGCCACCAGTGATCCACTCGACGGGGCCGGGGGGAGCGATACGCAGTATTTT.

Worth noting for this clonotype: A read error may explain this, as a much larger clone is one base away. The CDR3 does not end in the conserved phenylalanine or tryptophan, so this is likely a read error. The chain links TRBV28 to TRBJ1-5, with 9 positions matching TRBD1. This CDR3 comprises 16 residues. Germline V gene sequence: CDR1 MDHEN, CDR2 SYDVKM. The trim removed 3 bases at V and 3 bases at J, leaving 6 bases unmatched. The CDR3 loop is CASSLIGTGPNQPQHS. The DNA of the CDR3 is TGTGCCAGCAGTTTGATTGGGACAGGGCCCAATCAGCCCCAGCATTCT.

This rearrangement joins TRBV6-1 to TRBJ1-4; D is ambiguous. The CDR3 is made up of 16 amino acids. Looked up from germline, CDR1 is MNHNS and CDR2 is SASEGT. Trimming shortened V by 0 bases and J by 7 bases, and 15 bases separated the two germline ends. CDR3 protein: CASSEALGRAFEKLFF. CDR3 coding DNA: TGTGCCAGCAGTGAAGCGCTGGGGAGGGCTTTTGAAAAACTGTTTTTT.

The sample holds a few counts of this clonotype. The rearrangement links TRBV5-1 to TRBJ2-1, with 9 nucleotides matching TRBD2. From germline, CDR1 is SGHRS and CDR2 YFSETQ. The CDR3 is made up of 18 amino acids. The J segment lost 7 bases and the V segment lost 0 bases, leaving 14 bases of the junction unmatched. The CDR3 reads CASSLEYRASGNPNEQFF. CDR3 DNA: TGCGCCAGCAGCTTGGAATATCGGGCTAGCGGGAACCCTAATGAGCAGTTCTTC.

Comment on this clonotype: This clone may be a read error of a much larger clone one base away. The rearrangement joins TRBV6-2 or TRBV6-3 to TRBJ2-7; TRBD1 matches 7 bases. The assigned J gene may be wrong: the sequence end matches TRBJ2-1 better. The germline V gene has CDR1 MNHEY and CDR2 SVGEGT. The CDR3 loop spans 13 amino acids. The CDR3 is CASRGDSTYEQFF. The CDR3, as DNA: TGTGCCAGCAGGGGGGACAGCACCTACGAGCAGTTCTTC.

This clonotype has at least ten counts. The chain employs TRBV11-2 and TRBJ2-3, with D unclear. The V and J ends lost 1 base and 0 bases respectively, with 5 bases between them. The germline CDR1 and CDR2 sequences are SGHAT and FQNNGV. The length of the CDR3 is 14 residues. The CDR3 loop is CASSLAHSTDTQYF. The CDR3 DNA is TGTGCCAGCAGCTTAGCCCACAGCACAGATACGCAGTATTTT.

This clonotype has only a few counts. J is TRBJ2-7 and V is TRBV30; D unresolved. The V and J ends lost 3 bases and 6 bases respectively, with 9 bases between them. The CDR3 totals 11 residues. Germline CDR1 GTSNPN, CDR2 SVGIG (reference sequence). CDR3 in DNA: TGTGCCTGGAGGGCCCTGGGCGAGCAGTACTTC. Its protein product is CAWRALGEQYF.

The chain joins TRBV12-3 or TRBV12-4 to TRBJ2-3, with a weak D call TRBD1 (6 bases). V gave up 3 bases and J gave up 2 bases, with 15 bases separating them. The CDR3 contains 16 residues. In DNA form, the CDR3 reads TGTGCCAGCAGTTTGGGTGGACAGAGTTACACAGATACGCAGTATTTT. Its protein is CASSLGGQSYTDTQYF.

The CDR3 sequence: CSASSVLARNEQYF. Here the CDR3 DNA reads TGCAGTGCTAGCTCAGTCCTAGCGAGGAACGAGCAGTACTTC. J is TRBJ2-7 and V is TRBV20-1, with TRBD2 as a possible D gene (6 bases). Germline CDR1 and CDR2: DFQATT and SNEGSKA (reference sequence). The CDR3 loop spans 14 amino acids. Trimming shortened V by 3 bases and J by 5 bases, and 17 bases separated the two germline ends.

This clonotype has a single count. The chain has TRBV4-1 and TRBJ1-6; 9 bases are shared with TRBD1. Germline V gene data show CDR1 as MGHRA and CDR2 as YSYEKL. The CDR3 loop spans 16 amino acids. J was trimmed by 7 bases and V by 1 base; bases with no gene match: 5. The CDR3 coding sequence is TGCGCCAGCAGCCAAGTAAAGGACAGGGGAAATTCACCCCTCCACTTT. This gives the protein CASSQVKDRGNSPLHF.